The clone carrying this TCR beta chain was recorded once. This table comes from immunoSEQ multiplex PCR, and its TCRdb copy is limited to in-frame clones, with some not included. The table includes roughly 38,000 clones, just under 85% detected once. These data are taken from a study of OX40 agonist ivuxolimab in advanced cancers. Here the sequenced sample was CD4+ or CD8+ T cells sorted from blood, taken in a trial of the OX40 agonist ivuxolimab. The source is an adult with an advanced solid tumor such as melanoma, head and neck, liver or kidney cancer.

This chain's CDR3 is CASSESGRRMNTEAFF. CDR3 in DNA: TGCGCCAGCAGTGAGTCAGGTAGGCGCATGAACACTGAAGCTTTCTTT. The chain combines TRBV10-2 with TRBJ1-1; D unclear. This CDR3 has 16 residues. CDR1 and CDR2 (germline): WSHSY, SAAADI. V shed 0 bases and J shed 0 bases, with 11 bases lying between them.